These 14 T cell receptor beta chains originate from one sample sequenced in a study of cytomegalovirus exposure and HLA in healthy donors. PCR amplification relied on 60 Vbeta primers (plus 13 Jbeta primers). Assay used: immunoSEQ multiplex PCR; TCRdb lists only in-frame clones, some missing. Altogether around 180,000 clones are present, 70% to 85% being singletons, with the ten largest covering under 5%. Sequences were obtained from PBMCs. Source of these receptors: a man younger than 35 in good health and CMV-seronegative.

The V and J genes are TRBV5-1 and TRBJ1-2, with D possibly matching TRBD1 (6 bases). Trimming took off 2 bases at V and 8 bases at J, with 16 bases between the two ends. The germline CDR1 and CDR2 sequences are SGHRS and YFSETQ. This CDR3 comprises 14 residues. CDR3 region: CASSFGQGIRGYTF. Written as DNA, the CDR3 is TGCGCCAGCAGCTTCGGGCAGGGGATTCGAGGCTACACCTTC.

This chain connects TRBV2 to TRBJ2-4; a possible D gene is TRBD2 (6 bases). The CDR3 extends over 17 amino acids. Trimming shortened V by 3 bases and J by 0 bases, and 15 bases separated the two germline ends. CDR1 SNHLY and CDR2 FYNNEI come from the germline V gene. CDR3 in DNA: TGTGCCAGCAGTGATTGGCCGGGGAGGCTAGCCAAAAACATTCAGTACTTC. This encodes CASSDWPGRLAKNIQYF.

This chain joins TRBV11-2 and TRBJ2-7; 9 bases match TRBD2. The V gene end was trimmed by 5 bases and the J gene end by 3 bases; junction bases not matched to a gene: 11. CDR3 length: 16 amino acids. Germline CDR1 is SGHAT and CDR2 is FQNNGV. The CDR3 DNA reads TGTGCCAGCAGCCCAGCCTCCCTAGCGGGGATCTACGAGCAGTACTTC. It specifies CASSPASLAGIYEQYF.

CDR3: CASRPAGAGVNTEAFF. CDR3 sequence (DNA): TGTGCCAGCAGGCCGGCGGGGGCCGGGGTGAACACTGAAGCTTTCTTT. The V and J genes are TRBV7-3 and TRBJ1-1, with a tentative D call TRBD1 (6 bases). CDR3 length equals 16 residues. CDR1 and CDR2 (germline): SGHTA, FQGTGA. Between the trimmed V and J ends, which lost 6 bases and 0 bases, there was a span of 17 bases.

As to this clone: One end of the junction fails to match germline, which may point to a read error. V gene TRBV7-9 combines with J gene TRBJ2-5, with a possible D match to TRBD2 (5 bases). Germline CDR1 is SEHNR and CDR2 is FQNEAQ (reference sequence). The CDR3 covers 14 residues. The CDR3 loop reads CSSSFGEYQETQYF. For the CDR3, the DNA is TGTTCCAGCAGCTTTGGGGAGTACCAAGAGACCCAGTACTTC.

This chain uses TRBV7-2 with TRBJ2-5; the match to TRBD2 covers 8 bases. This CDR3 region has 14 residues. Germline trimming cut 1 base from V and 3 bases from J; bases unmatched to any gene: 1. From germline, CDR1 is SGHTA and CDR2 FQGNSA. Written as DNA, the CDR3 is TGTGCCAGCAGCTTAGGTAGCGGGGAAGAGACCCAGTACTTC. It yields the protein CASSLGSGEETQYF.

The sample holds a few counts of this clone. V gene TRBV29-1 combines with J gene TRBJ2-4; D is possibly TRBD2 (6 bases). The CDR3 is 11 residues long. Germline V gene sequence: CDR1 SQVTM, CDR2 ANQGSEA. V lost 3 bases to trimming and J lost 9 bases, with 9 bases between them. CDR3 protein: CSVDRSGIQYF. CDR3 DNA: TGCAGCGTTGATCGTAGCGGCATTCAGTACTTC.

This chain connects TRBV1 to TRBJ2-3; the D call TRBD2 from the table was never checked on the DNA. TRBV1 represents a pseudogene. The CDR3 has 15 residues. The CDR3 reads CTSSSTSGTTDTQYF. The CDR3 DNA sequence: TGCACCAGCAGCTCGACTAGCGGAACCACAGATACGCAGTATTTT.

The CDR3 region has the DNA TGTGCCAGCAGTTTAGGGGGGTATAGCAATCAGCCCCAGCATTTT. This translates into CASSLGGYSNQPQHF. This chain links TRBV27 with TRBJ1-5; tentative D call: TRBD1 (5 bases). The V and J ends lost 2 bases and 0 bases respectively, with 8 bases between them. CDR3 length equals 15 residues. In germline, CDR1 is MNHEY, CDR2 SMNVEV (reference sequence).

The CDR3 is CASSLSGGTYEQYF. The CDR3 DNA reads TGTGCCAGCAGTCTTAGCGGGGGTACCTACGAGCAGTACTTC. This chain uses TRBV6-5 with TRBJ2-7; 9 positions agree with TRBD2. CDR1 and CDR2 (germline): MNHEY, SVGAGI. There are 14 residues in the CDR3. V trimming: 5 bases; J trimming: 2 bases; junction bases outside the gene matches: 4.

V usage is TRBV2 and J usage is TRBJ2-7; 7 bases map to TRBD2. The germline V gene has CDR1 SNHLY and CDR2 FYNNEI. Unmatched junction bases numbered 5, after V lost 6 bases and J lost 0 bases. The CDR3 spans 14 residues. Here the CDR3 DNA reads TGTGCCAGCAGGGGGGGGTCCAGCTCCTACGAGCAGTACTTC. The encoded protein is CASRGGSSSYEQYF.

The chain joins TRBV18 to TRBJ2-1, with D possibly TRBD1 on 5 matching bases. The V gene lost 3 bases and the J gene lost 1 base, with 10 bases spanning the gap. CDR1 and CDR2 from the germline V gene are KGHSH and LQKENI. The CDR3 totals 15 residues. The CDR3 bases are TGTGCCAGCTCACCTGCAGGGTGGTCCTACAATGAGCAGTTCTTC. Translation: CASSPAGWSYNEQFF.

The rearrangement links TRBV7-2 to TRBJ2-7, with D tentatively TRBD1 (6 bases). Trimming took off 5 bases at V and 2 bases at J, with 7 bases between the two ends. The germline CDR1 and CDR2 sequences are SGHTA and FQGNSA. CDR3 length: 12 residues. DNA for the CDR3: TGTGCCAGCAGCGCAGGGGCCTACGAGCAGTACTTC. Amino acids: CASSAGAYEQYF.

CDR3 sequence reads: CASSLVGTSIGNEQFF. CDR3 bases: TGCGCCAGCAGCTTGGTAGGGACTAGCATCGGCAATGAGCAGTTCTTC. V and J are TRBV5-1 and TRBJ2-1; TRBD2 agrees at 9 bases. Germline CDR1 and CDR2: SGHRS and YFSETQ. The CDR3 loop spans 16 amino acids. V gave up 0 bases and J gave up 6 bases; unmatched junction bases: 7.